A selection of T cell receptor beta chains follows, all from one sample in a study of blood T cell repertoires in COVID-19. Produced via immunoSEQ multiplex PCR; TCRdb's table is partial and in-frame only. Seen here are fewer than 50,000 clones, around 80% observed once, and the top ten hold 25%. Input material: peripheral blood. These receptors were obtained from a man between 65 and 80 years old with acute or convalescent COVID-19. The conserved cysteine and the conserved F or W are not part of the CDR3 here. Each record gives: J gene, V gene, clone size, CDR3 protein. Clone size is stated in some rows and not others, as once, few, many or a class when expanded.

>TRBJ2-2|TRBV5-1|.
ASRGISGDTGELF
>TRBJ2-7|TRBV5-1|.
ASSHRDRDQYEQY
>TRBJ2-1|TRBV5-4|.
ASSGLRGTSAYNEQF
>TRBJ2-5|TRBV12-5|once
ASGFPRGSHY
>TRBJ2-7|TRBV19|few
ASSIVAGGYEQY
>TRBJ2-3|TRBV5-8|.
ASSHPSGGMDTQY
>TRBJ2-7|TRBV6-1|.
ASSESGGEQY
>TRBJ2-3|TRBV24-1|.
ATRGGYTDTQY
>TRBJ2-3|TRBV5-1|.
ASSRTGTTDTQY
>TRBJ1-1|TRBV3-1/TRBV3-2|.
ASSQTANTEAF
>TRBJ2-7|TRBV5-4|once
ASSIEVLGSYEQY
>TRBJ2-7|TRBV29-1|.
SAQTGYEQY
>TRBJ2-1|TRBV27|.
ASSLKVSMGGRNNEQF
>TRBJ2-3|TRBV5-1|.
ASSPGLAGSRDTQY
>TRBJ1-2|TRBV19|once
ASRMDSQGFYGYT
>TRBJ1-5|TRBV30|.
AWSSSSNQPQH
>TRBJ2-3|TRBV4-1|.
ASSQGRKGGTDTQY
>TRBJ2-1|TRBV28|.
ASSHWAAGGTNEQF
>TRBJ2-7|TRBV15|.
ATSRDMSYEQY
>TRBJ1-5|TRBV7-9|once
ASSLVGAGRDQPQH
>TRBJ2-7|TRBV6-5|.
ASSTGGREQY
>TRBJ2-3|TRBV7-6|.
ASSAKDGGPDTQY
>TRBJ2-7|TRBV27|.
ASSRARSGTGIYEQY
>TRBJ1-5|TRBV5-8|.
ASSLEGWGQGGQPQH
>TRBJ2-7|TRBV2|.
ASSYPLAGGSYEQY
>TRBJ1-1|TRBV7-2|.
ASSFRDRGTEAF
>TRBJ2-4|TRBV6-1|.
ASTQQGGGNIQY